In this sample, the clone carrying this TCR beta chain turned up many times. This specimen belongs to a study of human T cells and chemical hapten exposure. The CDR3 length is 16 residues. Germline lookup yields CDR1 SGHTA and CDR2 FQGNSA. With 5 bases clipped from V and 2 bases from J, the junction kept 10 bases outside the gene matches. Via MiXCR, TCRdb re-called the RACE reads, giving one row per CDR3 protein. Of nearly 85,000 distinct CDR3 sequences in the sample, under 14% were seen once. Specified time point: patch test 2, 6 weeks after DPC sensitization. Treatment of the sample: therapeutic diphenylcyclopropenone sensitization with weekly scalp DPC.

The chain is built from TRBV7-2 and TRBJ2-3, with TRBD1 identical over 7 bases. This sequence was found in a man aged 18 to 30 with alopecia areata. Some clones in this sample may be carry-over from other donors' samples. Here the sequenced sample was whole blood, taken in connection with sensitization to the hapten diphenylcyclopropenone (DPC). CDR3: CASSTGTEQITDTQYF. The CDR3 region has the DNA TGTGCCAGCAGCACCGGGACAGAGCAGATCACAGATACGCAGTATTTT.